This T cell receptor beta chain appears in the sequencing data of a study of blood T cell repertoires in COVID-19. Overall study context: Samples taken during acute and convalescent COVID-19 were collected in the United States, Italy and Spain.

Authors' data handling: Estimates of nucleated cell counts were drawn from the amplification of reference gene primers. Profiled with immunoSEQ multiplex PCR; TCRdb holds only in-frame clones, not every one. V and J calls plus clone size are reproduced from that table; the DNA served to infer D and trimming. The sample shows some 150,000 clones, 87% of them seen only once. Per germline, CDR1 SGHTA and CDR2 FQGNSA. There are 15 residues in the CDR3. V trimming: 5 bases; J trimming: 4 bases; junction bases outside the gene matches: 9. The sequencing sample was made of peripheral blood. The V gene is TRBV7-2, the J gene TRBJ1-2; 8 nucleotides match TRBD1. The clonotype was recovered from a man aged 50-59 years who had recovered from COVID-19. The chain's CDR3 is CASSVRQGMGYGYTF. The CDR3 DNA follows: TGTGCCAGCAGCGTGAGACAGGGGATGGGCTATGGCTACACCTTC.